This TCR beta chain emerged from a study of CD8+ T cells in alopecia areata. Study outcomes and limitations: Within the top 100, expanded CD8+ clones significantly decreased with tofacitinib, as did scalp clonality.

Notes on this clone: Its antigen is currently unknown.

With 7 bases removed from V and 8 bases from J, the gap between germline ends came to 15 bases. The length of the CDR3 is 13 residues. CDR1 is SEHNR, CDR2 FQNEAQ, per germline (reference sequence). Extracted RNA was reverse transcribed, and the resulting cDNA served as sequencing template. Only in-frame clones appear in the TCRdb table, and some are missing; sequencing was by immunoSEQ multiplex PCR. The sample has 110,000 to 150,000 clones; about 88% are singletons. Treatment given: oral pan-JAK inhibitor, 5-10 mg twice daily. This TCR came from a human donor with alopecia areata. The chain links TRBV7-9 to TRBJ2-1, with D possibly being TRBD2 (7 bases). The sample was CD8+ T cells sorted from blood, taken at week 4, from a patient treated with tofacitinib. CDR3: CASTEYGGHEQFF. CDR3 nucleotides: TGTGCCAGCACCGAATACGGGGGGCATGAGCAGTTCTTC.